This is a list of T cell receptor beta chains from one sample in a study of blood T cell repertoires in COVID-19. The table came from immunoSEQ multiplex PCR; TCRdb's copy has only in-frame clones and leaves some out. The data contain about 22,000 clones, 91% of them singletons. Input material: peripheral blood. These receptors were obtained from a woman in her 70s with active COVID-19. CDR3s include the opening cysteine and the closing phenylalanine or tryptophan. D genes are given only for firm matches. A row's size may be missing; if present it is once, few, many or a size class.

v_gene: TRBV19; d_gene: .; abundance: .; j_gene: TRBJ1-6; CDR3nt: TGTGCCAGTAGCGGACGGGGAAAGGGTCCCCTCCACTTT; CDR3aa: CASSGRGKGPLHF
v_gene: TRBV11-2; d_gene: TRBD1; abundance: .; j_gene: TRBJ1-3; CDR3nt: TGTGCCAGCAGCTCTTTGACAGGGCTAAACTCTGGAAACACCATATATTTT; CDR3aa: CASSSLTGLNSGNTIYF
v_gene: TRBV10-3; d_gene: TRBD2; abundance: .; j_gene: TRBJ2-5; CDR3nt: TGTGCCATCAGTGAGCGGGAGGGGGAGACCCAGTACTTC; CDR3aa: CAISEREGETQYF
v_gene: TRBV5-6; d_gene: .; abundance: once; j_gene: TRBJ2-4; CDR3nt: TGTGCCAGCAGCGGAGGGACGCACGAAAACATTCAGTACTTC; CDR3aa: CASSGGTHENIQYF
v_gene: TRBV4-3; d_gene: .; abundance: .; j_gene: TRBJ2-2; CDR3nt: TGCGCCAGCAGCCAAGCAATCGGGGAGCTGTTTTTT; CDR3aa: CASSQAIGELFF
v_gene: TRBV13; d_gene: TRBD2; abundance: .; j_gene: TRBJ2-5; CDR3nt: TGTGCCAGCAGCTCCGGGACTATGGAGACCCAGTACTTC; CDR3aa: CASSSGTMETQYF
v_gene: TRBV6-2/TRBV6-3; d_gene: .; abundance: .; j_gene: TRBJ1-5; CDR3nt: TGTGCCAGCAGTTACTCGTTCGGGGGGCTACAGCCCCAGCATTTT; CDR3aa: CASSYSFGGLQPQHF
v_gene: TRBV3-1/TRBV3-2; d_gene: .; abundance: .; j_gene: TRBJ2-1; CDR3nt: TGTGCCAGCAGCCAAGTACGGGGAAATGAGCAGTTCTTC; CDR3aa: CASSQVRGNEQFF
v_gene: TRBV6-2/TRBV6-3; d_gene: TRBD2; abundance: .; j_gene: TRBJ2-5; CDR3nt: TGTGCCAGCAGCTCTCGCCAGACTAGCGGGAGACAAGAGACCCAGTACTTC; CDR3aa: CASSSRQTSGRQETQYF
v_gene: TRBV18; d_gene: TRBD2; abundance: once; j_gene: TRBJ2-2; CDR3nt: TGTGCCAGCTCACCATCCGGGACTACGAACACCGGGGAGCTGTTTTTT; CDR3aa: CASSPSGTTNTGELFF
v_gene: TRBV5-1; d_gene: TRBD1; abundance: .; j_gene: TRBJ2-2; CDR3nt: TGCGCCAGCAGCCGACAGGGGGACACCGGGGAGCTGTTTTTT; CDR3aa: CASSRQGDTGELFF
v_gene: TRBV5-5; d_gene: .; abundance: once; j_gene: TRBJ2-7; CDR3nt: TGTGCCAGCAGCTTGGTGGGGGGATCCATAACCTACGAGCAGTACTTC; CDR3aa: CASSLVGGSITYEQYF
v_gene: TRBV10-3; d_gene: .; abundance: .; j_gene: TRBJ1-1; CDR3nt: TGTGCCATCCTGGGGCCGAACACTGAAGCTTTCTTT; CDR3aa: CAILGPNTEAFF
v_gene: TRBV9; d_gene: .; abundance: .; j_gene: TRBJ2-3; CDR3nt: TGTGCCAGCAGCGTAGCCCCACAGCCTAACACAGATACGCAGTATTTT; CDR3aa: CASSVAPQPNTDTQYF
v_gene: TRBV18; d_gene: .; abundance: once; j_gene: TRBJ2-5; CDR3nt: TGTGCCAGCTCACCCAGTTTATCCGAGACCCAGTACTTC; CDR3aa: CASSPSLSETQYF
v_gene: TRBV12-3/TRBV12-4; d_gene: .; abundance: .; j_gene: TRBJ1-3; CDR3nt: TGTGCCAGCAGTAGGGGTGGAAACACCATATATTTT; CDR3aa: CASSRGGNTIYF
v_gene: TRBV5-8; d_gene: .; abundance: once; j_gene: TRBJ1-1; CDR3nt: TGTGCCAGCAGCTCGCCCGAGAGGACTGAAGCTTTCTTT; CDR3aa: CASSSPERTEAFF
v_gene: TRBV19; d_gene: .; abundance: .; j_gene: TRBJ2-1; CDR3nt: TGTGCCAGTAGACAACAGGGAGGGCCGGTCAATGAGCAGTTCTTC; CDR3aa: CASRQQGGPVNEQFF
v_gene: TRBV5-8; d_gene: TRBD1; abundance: .; j_gene: TRBJ2-7; CDR3nt: TGTGCCAGCAGCTTTACAGGGGGGAACGAGCAGTACTTC; CDR3aa: CASSFTGGNEQYF
v_gene: TRBV20-1; d_gene: .; abundance: .; j_gene: TRBJ1-5; CDR3nt: TGCAGTGCTAGTAAAGGGGGATCAAGTCAGCCCCAGCATTTT; CDR3aa: CSASKGGSSQPQHF
v_gene: TRBV6-5; d_gene: TRBD1; abundance: .; j_gene: TRBJ1-1; CDR3nt: TGTGCCAGCAGCCCCAGACAGGGCTTGAACACTGAAGCTTTCTTT; CDR3aa: CASSPRQGLNTEAFF
v_gene: TRBV29-1; d_gene: .; abundance: .; j_gene: TRBJ1-2; CDR3nt: TGCAGCGTGAAATCGGGGGATGGCTACACCTTC; CDR3aa: CSVKSGDGYTF
v_gene: TRBV28; d_gene: .; abundance: .; j_gene: TRBJ2-4; CDR3nt: TGTGCCAGCAGTTTAGCCGGGATGGGGAACAAAAACATTCAGTACTTC; CDR3aa: CASSLAGMGNKNIQYF
v_gene: TRBV18; d_gene: TRBD2; abundance: once; j_gene: TRBJ2-3; CDR3nt: TGTGCCAGCTCACCCGGGACTAGCGGGAGCGGTACGCAGTATTTT; CDR3aa: CASSPGTSGSGTQYF
v_gene: TRBV12-3/TRBV12-4; d_gene: .; abundance: .; j_gene: TRBJ1-4; CDR3nt: TGTGCCAGCAGTTTAGCTTCCGGGGAAAAACTGTTTTTT; CDR3aa: CASSLASGEKLFF
v_gene: TRBV27; d_gene: TRBD1; abundance: once; j_gene: TRBJ1-5; CDR3nt: TGTGCCAGCAGTTTATACCCCCCCAGGGGGCGGTTCGGGGTGTCCCAGCATTTT; CDR3aa: CASSLYPPRGRFGVSQHF
v_gene: TRBV3-1/TRBV3-2; d_gene: TRBD1; abundance: .; j_gene: TRBJ2-5; CDR3nt: TGTGCCAGCAGCCCGGACAGGGGAGGAGAAGTAAGAAAAGAGACCCAGTACTTC; CDR3aa: CASSPDRGGEVRKETQYF
v_gene: TRBV19; d_gene: TRBD2; abundance: .; j_gene: TRBJ2-5; CDR3nt: TGTGCCAGTAGTACCACCGGGACTACCGCCACCCAGTACTTC; CDR3aa: CASSTTGTTATQYF
v_gene: TRBV6-5; d_gene: .; abundance: .; j_gene: TRBJ1-5; CDR3nt: TGTGCCAGCACCGAGCAGGGTGGGGGCCATCAGCCCCAGCATTTT; CDR3aa: CASTEQGGGHQPQHF
v_gene: TRBV2; d_gene: .; abundance: .; j_gene: TRBJ1-1; CDR3nt: TGTGCCAGCAGGGAGGCTAACACTGAAGCTTTCTTT; CDR3aa: CASREANTEAFF
v_gene: TRBV5-1; d_gene: .; abundance: .; j_gene: TRBJ2-3; CDR3nt: TGCGCCAGCAGCAAGGAGGTGGGGGGTAGCACAGATACGCAGTATTTT; CDR3aa: CASSKEVGGSTDTQYF
v_gene: TRBV6-6; d_gene: .; abundance: .; j_gene: TRBJ1-2; CDR3nt: TGTGCCAGCAGTCCCGCCAACAGGGAACGTGGCTACACCTTC; CDR3aa: CASSPANRERGYTF
v_gene: TRBV6-5; d_gene: TRBD1; abundance: .; j_gene: TRBJ1-2; CDR3nt: TGTGCCAGCAGTTTGGGGGACAGTCGCGATGGCTACACCTTC; CDR3aa: CASSLGDSRDGYTF
v_gene: TRBV7-9; d_gene: TRBD1; abundance: .; j_gene: TRBJ1-2; CDR3nt: TGTGCCAGCAGCTTAGAGGGAGACAGGGGACTAACGCGTGGCTACACCTTC; CDR3aa: CASSLEGDRGLTRGYTF
v_gene: TRBV18; d_gene: .; abundance: .; j_gene: TRBJ2-5; CDR3nt: TGTGCCAGCTCACCACGAGGTCGGGGAGAGACCCAGTACTTC; CDR3aa: CASSPRGRGETQYF
v_gene: TRBV10-3; d_gene: TRBD2; abundance: few; j_gene: TRBJ2-7; CDR3nt: TGTGCCATCAGTCCTAGCGGTAGTACCTACGAGCAGTACTTC; CDR3aa: CAISPSGSTYEQYF
v_gene: TRBV7-2; d_gene: TRBD1; abundance: .; j_gene: TRBJ1-5; CDR3nt: TGTGCCAGCAGCTCGGACAGGATTGTGGGACAGCCCCAGCATTTT; CDR3aa: CASSSDRIVGQPQHF
v_gene: TRBV9; d_gene: .; abundance: .; j_gene: TRBJ2-2; CDR3nt: TGTGCCAGCACCACCAATCGGGGGATCGCGAACACCGGGGAGCTGTTTTTT; CDR3aa: CASTTNRGIANTGELFF
v_gene: TRBV2; d_gene: .; abundance: .; j_gene: TRBJ1-1; CDR3nt: TGTGCCAGCGCCTCACAGGGCATTGAAGCTTTCTTT; CDR3aa: CASASQGIEAFF
v_gene: TRBV5-1; d_gene: .; abundance: .; j_gene: TRBJ2-5; CDR3nt: TGCGCCAGCAGCTTGGGCACAGGGCCTCAAGAGACCCAGTACTTC; CDR3aa: CASSLGTGPQETQYF
v_gene: TRBV19; d_gene: TRBD2; abundance: once; j_gene: TRBJ2-7; CDR3nt: TGTGCCAGTAGTCCTACAATCGGGACTAGTGGGCAAGGGGAGCAGTACTTC; CDR3aa: CASSPTIGTSGQGEQYF
v_gene: TRBV25-1; d_gene: TRBD1; abundance: few; j_gene: TRBJ2-1; CDR3nt: TGTGCCAGCAGTGATGGGATAACGAGACAGGGGTTCGGGGAGCAGTTCTTC; CDR3aa: CASSDGITRQGFGEQFF
v_gene: TRBV12-3/TRBV12-4; d_gene: .; abundance: .; j_gene: TRBJ1-1; CDR3nt: TGTGCCAGCAGTTCCCGACAGGCGAGCCAAGCTTTCTTT; CDR3aa: CASSSRQASQAFF
v_gene: TRBV3-1/TRBV3-2; d_gene: .; abundance: .; j_gene: TRBJ2-3; CDR3nt: TGTGCCAGCAGCCCCTGGGCGGGGCGAGGGGATACGCAGTATTTT; CDR3aa: CASSPWAGRGDTQYF
v_gene: TRBV19; d_gene: .; abundance: few; j_gene: TRBJ2-7; CDR3nt: TGTGCCAGTAGTATAGCTGCAGGGTACGAGCAGTACTTC; CDR3aa: CASSIAAGYEQYF
v_gene: TRBV5-6; d_gene: .; abundance: .; j_gene: TRBJ2-7; CDR3nt: TGTGCCAGCAGCTTGGGACGGGTCTACGAGCAGTACTTC; CDR3aa: CASSLGRVYEQYF